This T cell receptor (beta chain) was sequenced during a study of OX40 agonist ivuxolimab in advanced cancers. Study-wide context: The study treated patients with ivuxolimab, an agonistic anti-OX40 (CD134) antibody. Two cutaneous melanoma patients and one hepatocellular carcinoma patient, three in all, had partial responses. General study findings and limits: CD8+ T cells averaged more expanded clones than CD4+. It was not determined which antigens were specifically recognized by the peripheral T cells that had undergone clonal expansion.

CDR1 SGHNT and CDR2 YENEEA come from the germline V gene. Trimming stripped 1 base from V and 7 bases from J, with 11 bases between. CDR3 length equals 13 residues. Sequencing was performed with immunoSEQ multiplex PCR; in TCRdb, only in-frame clones are kept and a portion is missing. Counted here are roughly 60,000 clones, about 86% occurring once; the ten biggest clones make up roughly 2.1%. This clone has just a few counts. Its antigen is undetermined. Sequenced here: CD4+ or CD8+ T cells sorted from blood, sampled in a trial of the OX40 agonist ivuxolimab. V gene TRBV11-3 combines with J gene TRBJ2-7; D unresolved. The receptor was isolated from an adult with an advanced solid tumor such as melanoma, head and neck, liver or kidney cancer. CDR3 sequence reads: CASSLASGWEQYF. The CDR3 nucleotides are TGTGCCAGCAGCTTAGCCTCCGGGTGGGAGCAGTACTTC. Looking up the rest from reference TRBV11-3 and TRBJ2-7 gives the full variable domain: EAGVVQSPRYKIIEKKQPVAFWCNPISGHNTLYWYLQNLGQGPELLIRYENEEAVDDSQLPKDRFSAERLKGVDSTLKIQPAELGDSAVYLCASSLASGWEQYFGPGTRLTVT.